Each of the 21 T cell receptor beta chains below was sequenced from the same sample in a study of cytomegalovirus exposure and HLA in healthy donors. Primers included in the PCR were 60 Vbeta and 13 Jbeta primers. Sequencing used immunoSEQ multiplex PCR; TCRdb keeps in-frame clones, though not all of them. The sample records about 100,000 clones, around 74% being singletons. The specimen sequenced was PBMCs. The receptors originated from a man between 35 and 55 years old in good health and CMV-seropositive.

The chain is built from TRBV5-1 and TRBJ1-2; D possibly corresponds to TRBD1 (6 bases). Germline V CDR1 and CDR2: SGHRS, YFSETQ. The CDR3 has 16 amino acids. V dropped 2 bases and J dropped 4 bases, with 18 bases sitting between them. CDR3 bases: TGCGCCAGCAGCTTAGGAGCGGGGGGCCAAGGCTATGGCTACACCTTC. Translated: CASSLGAGGQGYGYTF.

The V and J genes are TRBV25-1 and TRBJ2-2; 8 nucleotides align to TRBD1. In germline, CDR1 is MGHDK, CDR2 SYGVNS. CDR3 length equals 16 residues. The ends lost 3 bases at V and 4 bases at J; junction bases unmatched: 7. The CDR3: CASSDLGQGITGELFF. CDR3 nucleotide sequence: TGTGCCAGCAGTGATCTTGGACAGGGTATCACCGGGGAGCTGTTTTTT. Together with reference TRBV25-1 and TRBJ2-2, the CDR3 gives the full variable domain: EADIYQTPRYLVIGTGKKITLECSQTMGHDKMYWYQQDPGMELHLIHYSYGVNSTEKGDLSSESTVSRIRTEHFPLTLESARPSHTSQYLCASSDLGQGITGELFFGEGSRLTVL.

The CDR3 is CASSQDLTSGGPSYNEQFF. In DNA, the CDR3 is TGTGCCAGCAGCCAAGATCTTACGAGCGGGGGCCCCTCCTACAATGAGCAGTTCTTC. J is TRBJ2-1 and V is TRBV4-2; TRBD2 matches at 8 bases. Trimming took 0 bases from V and 0 from J; bases not matched to a gene: 10. This CDR3 is 19 amino acids long. Germline CDR1 LGHNA, CDR2 YNFKEQ.

This clone was counted between two and nine times. The chain joins TRBV7-6 to TRBJ2-7; 10 nucleotides line up with TRBD1. Germline V gene lookup returns CDR1 SGHVS and CDR2 FNYEAQ. This CDR3 region has 17 residues. V was pared by 2 bases and J by 1 base, with 8 bases of the junction left unmatched. CDR3 sequence reads: CASSLLPGTGASYEQYF. The CDR3 DNA sequence: TGTGCCAGCAGCTTATTACCCGGGACAGGGGCATCCTACGAGCAGTACTTC.

The J gene is TRBJ1-4, the V gene TRBV5-4; TRBD1 agrees at 8 bases. The germline CDR1 and CDR2 sequences are SGHNT and YYREEE (reference sequence). The CDR3 extends over 14 amino acids. With V trimmed by 5 bases and J by 7 bases, 7 bases remained unmatched. CDR3 in DNA: TGTGCCAGCAGTAAGCAGGGGGCCGGTGAAAAACTGTTTTTT. Encoded protein: CASSKQGAGEKLFF. Drawing the rest from reference TRBV5-4 and TRBJ1-4, the complete variable domain is ETGVTQSPTHLIKTRGQQVTLRCSSQSGHNTVSWYQQALGQGPQFIFQYYREEENGRGNFPPRFSGLQFPNYSSELNVNALELDDSALYLCASSKQGAGEKLFFGSGTQLSVL.

V is TRBV19 and J is TRBJ1-4; TRBD1 is a possible D gene (5 bases). Trimming took off 4 bases at V and 4 bases at J, with 13 bases between the two ends. The CDR3 sequence is 15 residues long. Germline V gene sequence: CDR1 LNHDA, CDR2 SQIVND (reference sequence). CDR3 loop: CASSRGQGYNEKLFF. The CDR3 bases are TGTGCCAGTAGTAGGGGTCAGGGTTATAATGAAAAACTGTTTTTT.

V is TRBV10-3 and J is TRBJ2-3, with D hard to call. V lost 11 bases and J 4 bases, leaving 10 bases between the germline ends. Germline loops: CDR1 ENHRY, CDR2 SYGVKD. This CDR3 spans 11 amino acids. The CDR3 DNA sequence: TGTGCCGGCGGTAGTTCAGATACGCAGTATTTT. Protein product: CAGGSSDTQYF.

This sequence joins TRBV27 and TRBJ2-2, with a tentative D call TRBD2 (7 bases). V was pared by 6 bases and J by 6 bases, with 17 bases between. Germline assignment: CDR1 MNHEY and CDR2 SMNVEV (reference sequence). CDR3 length: 15 amino acids. CDR3 loop: CASRPGGLGAGELFF. CDR3 DNA sequence: TGTGCCAGCAGACCGGGGGGCTTGGGGGCCGGGGAGCTGTTTTTT.

This chain links TRBV9 with TRBJ2-5, with 7 bases matching TRBD1. The CDR3 extends over 14 amino acids. Germline V gives CDR1 SGDLS, CDR2 YYNGEE. V shed 6 bases, J shed 2 bases, and the junction held 7 bases outside the gene matches. The CDR3 is CASNPTGAQETQYF. DNA for the CDR3: TGTGCCAGCAACCCAACAGGGGCACAAGAGACCCAGTACTTC.

As concerns this clone: Other DNA sequences within the sample encode an identical CDR3. V is TRBV11-2 and J is TRBJ2-1; the match to TRBD2 covers 11 bases. Germline CDR1 reads SGHAT; CDR2 reads FQNNGV. J gave up 8 bases and V 0 bases, and 3 bases lay outside the gene matches. This CDR3 is 15 amino acids long. The CDR3 is CASSLDRLAGYEQFF. For the CDR3, the DNA is TGTGCCAGCAGCTTAGATCGACTAGCGGGATATGAGCAGTTCTTC. Looking up the rest from reference TRBV11-2 and TRBJ2-1 gives the full variable domain: EAGVAQSPRYKIIEKRQSVAFWCNPISGHATLYWYQQILGQGPKLLIQFQNNGVVDDSQLPKDRFSAERLKGVDSTLKIQPAKLEDSAVYLCASSLDRLAGYEQFFGPGTRLTVL.

This chain links TRBV4-2 with TRBJ1-6, with 7 bases that match TRBD1. The junction had 6 bases not matched to a gene; V was cut back by 3 bases and J by 7 bases. The CDR3 loop spans 15 amino acids. Looked up from germline, CDR1 is LGHNA and CDR2 is YNFKEQ. The CDR3, as DNA: TGTGCCAGCAGCCAGGTACAGGGGTTGAATTCACCCCTCCACTTT. Translating it yields CASSQVQGLNSPLHF.

The V and J genes are TRBV6-1 and TRBJ1-6; TRBD1 is a possible D gene (6 bases). V was pared by 2 bases and J by 5 bases, with 19 bases between. Germline V gives CDR1 MNHNS, CDR2 SASEGT. This CDR3 has 18 residues. CDR3 sequence reads: CASSEKFFGQTHNSPLHF. The CDR3 coding sequence is TGTGCCAGCAGTGAAAAGTTTTTCGGACAGACACATAATTCACCCCTCCACTTT.

This clone was detected once. The rearrangement uses TRBV19 and TRBJ1-1, with D tentatively TRBD1 (6 bases). V was pared by 3 bases and J by 3 bases, with 8 bases between. The germline V gene has CDR1 LNHDA and CDR2 SQIVND (reference sequence). This CDR3 has 13 amino acids. The chain's CDR3 is CASSIRTDTEAFF. DNA for the CDR3: TGTGCCAGTAGTATCAGGACAGACACTGAAGCTTTCTTT.

The rearrangement uses TRBV28 and TRBJ1-4, with 7 bases fitting TRBD1. Germline V gene sequence: CDR1 MDHEN, CDR2 SYDVKM. This CDR3 has 13 residues. The trim removed 5 bases at V and 7 bases at J, leaving 4 bases unmatched. CDR3 DNA: TGTGCCAGCAGTAACTACAGGGGTGAAAAACTGTTTTTT. Translation: CASSNYRGEKLFF. Full variable domain (outside the CDR3, taken from reference TRBV28 and TRBJ1-4): DVKVTQSSRYLVKRTGEKVFLECVQDMDHENMFWYRQDPGLGLRLIYFSYDVKMKEKGDIPEGYSVSREKKERFSLILESASTNQTSMYLCASSNYRGEKLFFGSGTQLSVL.

The V and J genes are TRBV4-1 and TRBJ2-1, with D tentatively TRBD1 (5 bases). The CDR3 is 15 residues long. Trimming shortened V by 1 base and J by 4 bases, and 11 bases separated the two germline ends. Germline values: CDR1 MGHRA, CDR2 YSYEKL. The CDR3 loop reads CASSQGQGVYNEQFF. In DNA, the CDR3 is TGCGCCAGCAGCCAAGGGCAGGGCGTTTACAATGAGCAGTTCTTC.

This clone has just one count. Its ends do not fully match the called genes, so a read error is possible. The V gene is TRBV7-7, the J gene TRBJ1-4; 7 bases map to TRBD1. The CDR3 is 13 amino acids. Germline V gives CDR1 SSHAT, CDR2 FNYEAQ (reference sequence). The CDR3 sequence is CASSQGVGEKLFF. The CDR3 bases are TGTGCTAGCAGCCAGGGGGTCGGGGAAAAACTGTTTTTT.

The chain has TRBV7-3 and TRBJ1-3, with TRBD1 identical over 9 bases. This CDR3 contains 16 residues. The germline CDR1 and CDR2 sequences are SGHTA and FQGTGA. Unmatched junction bases numbered 5, after V lost 5 bases and J lost 0 bases. CDR3 sequence reads: CASSIQGAHSGNTIYF. Written as DNA, the CDR3 is TGTGCCAGCAGCATACAGGGGGCCCACTCTGGAAACACCATATATTTT.

J is TRBJ1-5 and V is TRBV18; 10 positions agree with TRBD1. This CDR3 is 17 amino acids long. Germline CDR1 reads KGHSH; CDR2 reads LQKENI. J lost 5 bases, V lost 1 base, and 8 bases had no gene match. Here the CDR3 reads CASSPRIDRGLYQPQHF. For the CDR3, the DNA is TGTGCCAGCTCACCACGAATAGACAGGGGGCTATATCAGCCCCAGCATTTT.

The chain joins TRBV11-3 to TRBJ2-2; D gene unclear. V dropped 5 bases and J dropped 0 bases, with 16 bases sitting between them. Germline V gene sequence: CDR1 SGHNT, CDR2 YENEEA. CDR3 size: 17 residues. The CDR3 DNA reads as TGTGCCAGCAGCCCCAGTGGGTCTGAGGCGAACACCGGGGAGCTGTTTTTT. Protein sequence: CASSPSGSEANTGELFF.

This clone was counted a single time. V and J are TRBV7-6 and TRBJ2-3; 13 bases agree with TRBD2. Germline loops: CDR1 SGHVS, CDR2 FNYEAQ. The CDR3 runs 16 residues. V shed 4 bases, J shed 5 bases, and the junction held 6 bases outside the gene matches. CDR3 loop: CASSYGLAGAGDTQYF. CDR3 sequence (DNA): TGTGCCAGCAGCTATGGACTAGCGGGGGCGGGAGATACGCAGTATTTT.

The CDR3 DNA reads as TGTGCCAGCAGCTTGATGCTGACAGGGGGCAACTATGGCTACACCTTC. It encodes CASSLMLTGGNYGYTF. V is TRBV5-8 and J is TRBJ1-2, with 10 positions matching TRBD1. Trimming removed 1 base from V and 2 bases from J; junction bases left unmatched: 5. Germline V gene lookup returns CDR1 SGHTS and CDR2 YDEGEE. There are 16 residues in the CDR3.